Each of the 26 T cell receptor beta chains below was sequenced from the same sample in a study of blood T cells in healthy people across ages. For the second PCR, which ran for about 6 to 11 cycles, a sample-barcoded 5' primer and a J-beta primer mix were used. Each CDR3 protein gets one entry after TCRdb re-called the 5' RACE reads with MiXCR. Seen here are 700,000 to 900,000 distinct CDR3 sequences, around 24% observed once, and the top ten hold about 3%. In addition, the sample was reused for a study of T cells of mothers and their children.

Material: blood. These receptors were collected from a boy aged 5 to 17 in good health.

This clonotype was seen ten or more times. V usage is TRBV20-1 and J usage is TRBJ2-5; 9 bases fit TRBD2. Germline V lookup: CDR1 DFQATT, CDR2 SNEGSKA (reference sequence). The V and J ends lost 1 base and 3 bases, in that order; junction bases with no gene match: 12. The CDR3 consists of 17 residues. Here the CDR3 reads CSARVLLAGYQEETQYF. The CDR3 bases are TGCAGTGCTAGAGTGTTGCTAGCGGGGTACCAGGAAGAGACCCAGTACTTC.

This clonotype was seen more than once but under ten times. This rearrangement joins TRBV6-5 to TRBJ1-2, with TRBD1 identical over 7 bases. The V and J ends lost 8 bases and 1 base, in that order; junction bases with no gene match: 1. This CDR3 spans 12 amino acids. CDR1 is MNHEY, CDR2 SVGAGI, per germline. CDR3 sequence reads: CASGDSNYGYTF. The CDR3 DNA follows: TGTGCCAGCGGGGACAGTAACTATGGCTACACCTTC.

There are a few counts of this clonotype. The rearrangement uses TRBV6-1 and TRBJ2-4; no definite D call. V dropped 2 bases and J dropped 1 base, with 12 bases sitting between them. Germline-derived CDR1 and CDR2 are MNHNS and SASEGT. The CDR3 covers 16 residues. This CDR3 is CASSELTSGAKNIQYF. The CDR3 nucleotides read TGTGCCAGCAGTGAATTGACTTCTGGGGCCAAAAACATTCAGTACTTC.

This clonotype has a handful of counts. The chain carries TRBV6-1 and TRBJ2-1; a weak D match, TRBD1 (8 bases). TRBJ2-7 matches the DNA end more closely, so the J call is doubtful. From germline, CDR1 is MNHNS and CDR2 SASEGT. The CDR3 is made up of 17 amino acids. The CDR3 nucleotides are TGTGCCAGCAGTCCTAACACATTGGACAGGGACTACGAGCAGCAGTACTTC. This translates into CASSPNTLDRDYEQQYF.

This clonotype was recorded many times. V gene TRBV3-1 combines with J gene TRBJ2-5, with D maybe TRBD1 (5 bases). The CDR3 is 15 residues long. Trimming stripped 1 base from V and 7 bases from J, with 16 bases between. Germline V gives CDR1 LGHDT, CDR2 YNNKEL (reference sequence). CDR3 nucleotides: TGTGCCAGCAGCCAAGGAGCAGGGCCGAAGGGGACCCAGTACTTC. Translating gives CASSQGAGPKGTQYF.

This clonotype was observed a handful of times. J is TRBJ2-1 and V is TRBV10-3; 7 bases fit TRBD2. V shed 10 bases, J shed 6 bases, and the junction held 12 bases outside the gene matches. The CDR3 spans 14 residues. Germline-derived CDR1 and CDR2 are ENHRY and SYGVKD. The CDR3 region is CATGEGLSPNEQFF. The CDR3 bases are TGTGCCACGGGGGAGGGACTCTCCCCCAATGAGCAGTTCTTC.

This chain connects TRBV6-2 or TRBV6-3 to TRBJ2-5; 9 nucleotides agree with TRBD2. The end of the DNA aligns better with TRBJ2-7, so the J call may be wrong. Germline V gene lookup returns CDR1 MNHEY and CDR2 SVGEGT. CDR3 length equals 16 residues. In DNA, the CDR3 is TGTGCCAGCAGTTACCATGGAGCGGGAGGCTCCTACGAGCAGTACGTC. The encoded protein is CASSYHGAGGSYEQYV.

This clonotype showed up just a few times. V is TRBV19 and J is TRBJ1-4; 7 bases agree with TRBD1. Germline CDR1 reads LNHDA; CDR2 reads SQIVND (reference sequence). This CDR3 contains 17 residues. J gave up 1 base and V 5 bases, and 10 bases lay outside the gene matches. The CDR3 is CASSSRKQGGTNEKLFF. The CDR3 DNA reads as TGTGCCAGTAGTTCCCGTAAGCAGGGGGGAACTAATGAAAAACTGTTTTTT.

The chain uses TRBV14 and TRBJ1-1; D possibly corresponds to TRBD1 (6 bases). V gave up 1 base and J gave up 7 bases, with 10 bases separating them. The CDR3 sequence is 13 residues long. Germline CDR1 reads SGHDN; CDR2 reads FVKESK. CDR3 sequence: CASSQGQAGEAFF. CDR3 in DNA: TGTGCCAGCAGCCAAGGACAGGCGGGTGAAGCTTTCTTT.

This clonotype has a handful of counts. The rearrangement uses TRBV4-2 and TRBJ2-2, with a possible D match to TRBD2 (5 bases). This CDR3 is 18 amino acids long. V was pared by 4 bases and J by 6 bases, with 24 bases between. From germline, CDR1 is LGHNA and CDR2 YNFKEQ. The CDR3, as DNA: TGTGCCAGCAGCCCTCCCGACGGCCAGCGGACCTGGGCCGGGGAGCTGTTTTTT. Translated, it gives CASSPPDGQRTWAGELFF.

The gene calls are TRBV15 and TRBJ1-2; D gene unclear. The V gene's germline CDR1 is LNHNV and CDR2 YYDKDF (reference sequence). This CDR3 contains 17 residues. Between the trimmed V and J ends, which lost 1 base and 1 base, there was a span of 16 bases. The CDR3 coding sequence is TGTGCCACCAGCAGAGGCCTCCGGGCCTCTCTTAACTATGGCTACACCTTC. It yields the protein CATSRGLRASLNYGYTF.

The chain recombines TRBV12-5 with TRBJ2-2; TRBD1 aligns across 7 bases. Unmatched junction bases numbered 2, after V lost 4 bases and J lost 0 bases. The CDR3 contains 15 residues. Germline CDR1 reads LGHNT; CDR2 reads FRNRAP. CDR3: CASGSGQANTGELFF. The CDR3 nucleotides are TGTGCTAGTGGTTCTGGACAGGCGAACACCGGGGAGCTGTTTTTT.

The chain combines TRBV20-1 with TRBJ2-5, with 8 bases lining up with TRBD1. TRBJ2-7 explains the end of the DNA better; the J call may be wrong. This CDR3 comprises 16 residues. The germline gives CDR1 DFQATT, CDR2 SNEGSKA (reference sequence). The CDR3 nucleotides read TGCAGTGCTAGAGGGGAAAACAGGGGGTTGACGTACGAGCAGTACTTC. Translating gives CSARGENRGLTYEQYF.

This clonotype occurred a few times. This chain connects TRBV30 to TRBJ2-2, with 8 bases fitting TRBD2. Germline V CDR1 and CDR2: GTSNPN, SVGIG (reference sequence). The CDR3 is made up of 13 amino acids. J lost 4 bases, V lost 4 bases, and 2 bases had no gene match. The CDR3 DNA reads TGTGCCTGGAAAGGGACTAGCACCGGGGAGCTGTTTTTT. Translating it yields CAWKGTSTGELFF.

This chain links TRBV12-3 or TRBV12-4 with TRBJ2-5; tentatively, D is TRBD2 (6 bases). The V end was cut by 8 bases, the J end by 7 bases, with 32 bases between. The CDR3 is made up of 18 amino acids. The CDR3 is CASSPLPLARTVRGTQYF. The CDR3 region has the DNA TGTGCCAGCTCCCCCCTACCGCTAGCGAGGACCGTCAGAGGGACCCAGTACTTC.

Comments on this clonotype: The junction differs from germline at one of its ends, possibly a read error. J is TRBJ2-7 and V is TRBV6-5; 7 bases line up with TRBD1. CDR1 MNHEY and CDR2 SVGAGI come from the germline V gene. The CDR3 has 14 residues. This chain's CDR3 is CASSYRDRSYEQYF. In DNA, the CDR3 is TGCGCCAGCAGCTACCGGGACAGATCCTACGAGCAGTACTTC.

This clonotype was counted a few times. This rearrangement joins TRBV14 to TRBJ2-5; D remains unclear. CDR1 is SGHDN, CDR2 FVKESK, per germline. Trimming shortened V by 3 bases and J by 5 bases, and 16 bases separated the two germline ends. This CDR3 region has 15 residues. In DNA, the CDR3 is TGTGCCAGCAGCCACCTAGGACCCGTCCAGGAGACCCAGTACTTC. Encoded protein: CASSHLGPVQETQYF.

This clonotype turned up a few times. The chain employs TRBV6-1 and TRBJ1-1, with TRBD1 matching over 8 bases. The length of the CDR3 is 17 residues. The V and J ends lost 8 bases and 1 base, in that order; junction bases with no gene match: 15. In germline, CDR1 is MNHNS, CDR2 SASEGT. The CDR3 region has the DNA TGTGCCAGCCAAGAGGACAGGGTCGGATTCTGGAACACTGAAGCTTTCTTT. The encoded protein is CASQEDRVGFWNTEAFF.

The genes are TRBV18 and TRBJ1-1; the D is unclear. The CDR3 totals 15 residues. Looked up from germline, CDR1 is KGHSH and CDR2 is LQKENI. The ends were cut back, 2 bases at V and 2 bases at J, with 12 bases in the middle. CDR3 bases: TGTGCCAGCTCACCAAGGACGGAACTTAACACTGAAGCTTTCTTT. This gives the protein CASSPRTELNTEAFF.

This clonotype was picked up a small number of times. The V and J genes are TRBV19 and TRBJ1-1; 9 bases match TRBD1. Trimming took 6 bases from V and 4 from J; bases not matched to a gene: 3. Looked up from germline, CDR1 is LNHDA and CDR2 is SQIVND (reference sequence). CDR3 length: 13 amino acids. This CDR3 reads CASRGQGSTEAFF. In DNA form, the CDR3 reads TGTGCCAGTAGAGGACAGGGGTCCACTGAAGCTTTCTTT.

The J gene is TRBJ2-5, the V gene TRBV5-1; D perhaps matches TRBD1 (6 bases). Germline CDR1 SGHRS, CDR2 YFSETQ. The germline V and J ends were trimmed by 4 bases and 3 bases, with 16 bases remaining between them. The CDR3 has 15 amino acids. CDR3 DNA sequence: TGCGCCAGCAGCCTGGGGGCCCCGGCGGAAGAGACCCAGTACTTC. It specifies CASSLGAPAEETQYF.

The table lists this clonotype with a few counts. The rearrangement links TRBV9 to TRBJ2-5; 9 bases match TRBD2. The J call is doubtful: the DNA matches TRBJ2-1 better. In germline, CDR1 is SGDLS, CDR2 YYNGEE. This CDR3 has 14 residues. The CDR3 sequence is CASSVGLAGFEQFF. DNA for the CDR3: TGTGCCAGCAGCGTAGGCCTAGCGGGGTTTGAGCAGTTCTTC.

The chain combines TRBV20-1 with TRBJ2-5; TRBD1 or TRBD2 may be the D gene (6 bases each). The V gene's germline CDR1 is DFQATT and CDR2 SNEGSKA (reference sequence). The V gene lost 3 bases and the J gene lost 11 bases, with 16 bases spanning the gap. The CDR3 consists of 12 residues. The CDR3 DNA reads as TGCAGTGCTAGTACGGCAGGGGAGGAGCAGTACTTC. It yields the protein CSASTAGEEQYF.

This clonotype has more than one count but fewer than ten. The J gene is TRBJ1-1, the V gene TRBV6-5; 11 nucleotides line up with TRBD1. Per the germline V gene, CDR1 is MNHEY and CDR2 is SVGAGI. The CDR3 length is 11 residues. Trimming at V came to 11 bases and at J to 6 bases, leaving 2 bases not matched to a gene. The CDR3 sequence: CASGQGAEAFF. CDR3 in DNA: TGTGCCTCGGGACAGGGGGCTGAAGCTTTCTTT.

The chain is built from TRBV2 and TRBJ1-2, with D unclear. The CDR3 is 14 amino acids. Trimming removed 1 base at V and 7 bases at J, with 13 bases between. Germline CDR1 SNHLY, CDR2 FYNNEI. The CDR3: CASSEDGLRSGYTF. CDR3 DNA sequence: TGTGCCAGCAGTGAAGACGGACTCCGCAGTGGCTACACCTTC.

This clonotype has just a few counts. This rearrangement joins TRBV5-1 to TRBJ2-5; maybe TRBD1 (5 bases). In germline, CDR1 is SGHRS, CDR2 YFSETQ. The CDR3 has 15 amino acids. V lost 2 bases and J lost 0, with 11 bases in between. The CDR3 DNA follows: TGCGCCAGCAGCTTCGGACAACGGAACCAAGAGACCCAGTACTTC. Residues: CASSFGQRNQETQYF.